What follows are 32 T cell receptor beta chains derived from one specimen sequenced in a study of low-dose radiotherapy and immunotherapy resistance in tumors. As to time point: after trial treatment. The treatment was: LDRT plus nivolumab, ipilimumab, low-dose cyclophosphamide and aspirin (RACIN trial). First-strand cDNA relied on TRAV- and TRBV-specific primers spanning alpha and beta chains. TCRs were put through approximately 20 PCR cycles of amplification with Phusion. A constant-region primer and the V-primer adapter served as the primer pair. TCRdb reprocessed the reads via MiXCR and lists one record per CDR3 protein. The table lists about 39,000 distinct CDR3 sequences, about 20% of them singletons, with 9.2% in the top ten. The material sequenced was PBMCs, taken after low-dose radiotherapy plus immunotherapy. The receptors were gathered from a female donor with ovarian cancer.

This clonotype was seen many times. DNA for the CDR3: TGTGCCAGCAGCCCGCAGACAACTAATGAAAAACTGTTTTTT. Protein: CASSPQTTNEKLFF. The chain combines TRBV3-1 with TRBJ1-4; no reliable D call. V lost 4 bases and J 0 bases, leaving 6 bases between the germline ends. CDR1 and CDR2 (germline): LGHDT, YNNKEL (reference sequence). CDR3 size: 14 residues.

This clonotype has just a few counts. V is TRBV18 and J is TRBJ2-3; D uncertain. Per germline, CDR1 KGHSH and CDR2 LQKENI. The CDR3 contains 14 residues. V was clipped by 6 bases and J by 2 bases, with 12 bases between them. In nucleotides, the CDR3 is TGTGCCAGCTCCCTCCAGGCGAACACAGATACGCAGTATTTT. It is translated as CASSLQANTDTQYF.

The rearrangement joins TRBV4-1 to TRBJ2-1; TRBD2 agrees at 13 bases. Germline V gene lookup returns CDR1 MGHRA and CDR2 YSYEKL. The CDR3 runs to 15 residues. V shed 5 bases and J 12 bases; nucleotides not matched to a gene: 10. CDR3 in DNA: TGCGCCAGCAGCTACGGACTAGCGGGGGACATTGGGCAGTTCTTC. Its translation: CASSYGLAGDIGQFF.

This clonotype was recorded at least ten times. This rearrangement joins TRBV27 to TRBJ1-5, with D hard to call. The germline CDR1 and CDR2 sequences are MNHEY and SMNVEV (reference sequence). The CDR3 runs 15 residues. The germline V and J ends were trimmed by 0 bases and 3 bases, with 9 bases remaining between them. CDR3 amino acids: CASSLSGSLNQPQHF. The CDR3 nucleotides read TGTGCCAGCAGTTTATCGGGAAGCCTCAATCAGCCCCAGCATTTT.

This clonotype was observed at least ten times. The chain has TRBV18 and TRBJ2-7, with D unclear. CDR3 length equals 11 residues. V lost 8 bases and J 4 bases, leaving 9 bases between the germline ends. In germline, CDR1 is KGHSH, CDR2 LQKENI. The CDR3 sequence is CASRTGYEQYF. CDR3 bases: TGTGCCAGCCGTACGGGTTACGAGCAGTACTTC.

This clonotype was detected many times. This sequence joins TRBV2 and TRBJ2-2; the match to TRBD1 covers 7 bases. V lost 6 bases, J lost 1 base, and 8 bases stayed unmatched. Looked up from germline, CDR1 is SNHLY and CDR2 is FYNNEI. This CDR3 spans 16 amino acids. In DNA, the CDR3 is TGTGCCAGCAGGTCCTCCGGGACAGAGAACACCGGGGAGCTGTTTTTT. Translation: CASRSSGTENTGELFF. The full variable domain, completed using reference TRBV2 and TRBJ2-2, is EPEVTQTPSHQVTQMGQEVILRCVPISNHLYFYWYRQILGQKVEFLVSFYNNEISEKSEIFDDQFSVERPDGSNFTLKIRSTKLEDSAMYFCASRSSGTENTGELFFGEGSRLTVL.

The J gene is TRBJ2-1, the V gene TRBV5-4; D is ambiguous. Germline V CDR1 and CDR2: SGHNT, YYREEE (reference sequence). The CDR3 covers 13 residues. The V end lost 2 bases, the J end lost 7 bases, and 10 bases lay between the germline ends. The CDR3 DNA sequence: TGTGCCAGCAGCTTAGGTAGTCCAAATGAGCAGTTCTTC. This translates into CASSLGSPNEQFF.

This clonotype has a count of ten or more. The chain couples TRBV6-1 to TRBJ1-5, with D possibly matching TRBD1 (5 bases). Germline V gene data show CDR1 as MNHNS and CDR2 as SASEGT. V lost 10 bases to trimming and J lost 2 bases, with 12 bases between them. The CDR3 extends over 13 amino acids. The CDR3 DNA is TGTGCCACCCAAATACAGGGCAATCAGCCCCAGCATTTT. Translation: CATQIQGNQPQHF.

The table lists this clonotype with many counts. V and J are TRBV11-3 and TRBJ2-2; D not certain. The CDR3 runs 15 residues. Germline CDR1 SGHNT, CDR2 YENEEA. The germline V and J ends were trimmed by 5 bases and 1 base, with 11 bases remaining between them. The CDR3 loop reads CASSPRAMNTGELFF. CDR3 sequence (DNA): TGTGCCAGCAGCCCCCGGGCCATGAACACCGGGGAGCTGTTTTTT.

This clonotype was found many times. The CDR3 DNA sequence: TGCAGTGCTAGAGGGAGGGCGGGGACAGGATACAATGAGCAGTTCTTC. Its translation: CSARGRAGTGYNEQFF. V is TRBV20-1 and J is TRBJ2-1; 8 positions agree with TRBD1. Per the germline V gene, CDR1 is DFQATT and CDR2 is SNEGSKA (reference sequence). CDR3 length: 16 residues. V trimming: 1 base; J trimming: 4 bases; junction bases outside the gene matches: 9.

This chain connects TRBV4-1 to TRBJ1-5; D unclear. This CDR3 spans 13 amino acids. Trimming pared 2 bases from V and 6 bases from J, leaving 8 bases between. In germline, CDR1 is MGHRA, CDR2 YSYEKL. CDR3 sequence (DNA): TGCGCCAGCAGCCAAATTAGTGGTCAGCCCCAGCATTTT. Its protein is CASSQISGQPQHF.

By share of the sample, this clonotype is medium-sized. This rearrangement joins TRBV28 to TRBJ2-1; the D is unclear. The CDR3 has 13 residues. V was shortened by 3 bases and J by 6 bases, with 9 bases between the two germline ends. In germline, CDR1 is MDHEN, CDR2 SYDVKM. In nucleotides, the CDR3 is TGTGCCAGCAGTTTTCCACTCGGCAATGAGCAGTTCTTC. As protein: CASSFPLGNEQFF. Full variable domain (missing parts from reference TRBV28 and TRBJ2-1): DVKVTQSSRYLVKRTGEKVFLECVQDMDHENMFWYRQDPGLGLRLIYFSYDVKMKEKGDIPEGYSVSREKKERFSLILESASTNQTSMYLCASSFPLGNEQFFGPGTRLTVL.

Ten or more counts support this clonotype. The chain combines TRBV10-2 with TRBJ2-1; the D gene is possibly TRBD2 (5 bases). Germline V gene data show CDR1 as WSHSY and CDR2 as SAAADI. The CDR3 contains 14 residues. Trimming stripped 2 bases from V and 10 bases from J, with 15 bases between. The DNA of the CDR3 is TGCGCCAGCAGTGAGGGGCTAGCCGCTCGGGAGCAGTTCTTC. Its translation is CASSEGLAAREQFF.

This clonotype was seen many times. CDR3: CAWGSGGPQETQYF. In DNA, the CDR3 is TGTGCCTGGGGCAGCGGGGGGCCACAAGAGACCCAGTACTTC. The chain recombines TRBV30 with TRBJ2-5; 9 bases are a match to TRBD2. The CDR3 consists of 14 residues. V lost 5 bases to trimming and J lost 2 bases; unmatched junction nucleotides: 6. The V gene's germline CDR1 is GTSNPN and CDR2 SVGIG (reference sequence).

In this sample, this clonotype turned up many times. This chain links TRBV6-2 or TRBV6-3 with TRBJ2-7, with unresolved D. Per the germline V gene, CDR1 is MNHEY and CDR2 is SVGEGT. The CDR3 is 13 amino acids. The V and J ends lost 4 bases and 3 bases respectively, with 10 bases between them. CDR3 region: CASSSDGFYEQYF. The CDR3 DNA follows: TGTGCCAGCAGTTCCGACGGGTTCTACGAGCAGTACTTC.

This clonotype was counted between two and nine times. The chain joins TRBV5-1 to TRBJ2-5; D perhaps matches TRBD2 (6 bases). V was shortened by 0 bases and J by 0 bases, with 6 bases between the two germline ends. The CDR3 totals 14 residues. The V gene's germline CDR1 is SGHRS and CDR2 YFSETQ. CDR3 DNA sequence: TGCGCCAGCAGCTTGGGCGGGGACCAAGAGACCCAGTACTTC. As protein: CASSLGGDQETQYF.

The chain is built from TRBV4-1 and TRBJ2-7; no clear D gene. The germline gives CDR1 MGHRA, CDR2 YSYEKL. This CDR3 has 12 residues. Trimming took 8 bases from V and 3 from J, leaving 11 bases between them. CDR3 sequence reads: CASQDELYEQYF. The CDR3 nucleotides are TGCGCCAGCCAAGATGAGCTCTACGAGCAGTACTTC.

This clonotype was observed at least ten times. The rearrangement links TRBV28 to TRBJ2-7; D not resolved. Per germline, CDR1 MDHEN and CDR2 SYDVKM. Between the trimmed V and J ends, which lost 5 bases and 3 bases, there was a span of 5 bases. CDR3 length equals 11 residues. CDR3 sequence: CASSPYYEQYF. In DNA, the CDR3 is TGTGCCAGCAGTCCCTACTACGAGCAGTACTTC.

In its sample, this clonotype was seen many times. This chain uses TRBV28 with TRBJ1-2; D gene uncertain. Trimming removed 4 bases at V and 0 bases at J, with 12 bases between. Germline V gene lookup returns CDR1 MDHEN and CDR2 SYDVKM. The CDR3 runs to 15 residues. The CDR3 sequence: CASSSPSKSNYGYTF. For the CDR3, the DNA is TGTGCCAGCAGTTCCCCTTCGAAGTCTAACTATGGCTACACCTTC.

This clonotype appeared many times. This rearrangement joins TRBV29-1 to TRBJ2-2, with TRBD2 identical over 8 bases. The CDR3 spans 15 residues. The J segment lost 4 bases and the V segment lost 1 base, leaving 5 bases of the junction unmatched. The germline V gene has CDR1 SQVTM and CDR2 ANQGSEA. For the CDR3, the DNA is TGCAGCGTTGAAGGGAGAGCGGGGGCCACCGGGGAGCTGTTTTTT. It encodes CSVEGRAGATGELFF.

A remark on this clonotype: A single base is all that separates this from a far larger clone, so a read error is likely. The chain carries TRBV12-3 or TRBV12-4 and TRBJ2-7, with D perhaps TRBD1 or TRBD2 (5 bases each). CDR3 length equals 13 residues. The V end lost 5 bases, the J end lost 7 bases, and 15 bases lay between the germline ends. The CDR3 reads CASSETGTREQYF. CDR3 nucleotides: TGTGCCAGCAGTGAGACCGGGACCCGGGAGCAGTACTTC.

Many counts were recorded for this clonotype. The chain couples TRBV20-1 to TRBJ1-2; tentative D call: TRBD1 (6 bases). The CDR3 contains 12 residues. Germline-derived CDR1 and CDR2 are DFQATT and SNEGSKA (reference sequence). DNA of the CDR3: TGCAGCGCTTGGACAGTTAACTATGGCTACACCTTC. Amino acid sequence: CSAWTVNYGYTF.

This clonotype showed up just a few times. The CDR3 loop reads CASSRGVNTEAFF. CDR3 bases: TGTGCCAGCAGCAGAGGCGTGAACACTGAAGCTTTCTTT. The rearrangement joins TRBV9 to TRBJ1-1; no firm D call. The V end lost 4 bases, the J end lost 0 bases, and 7 bases lay between the germline ends. Germline values: CDR1 SGDLS, CDR2 YYNGEE. CDR3 length: 13 amino acids.

CDR3 coding DNA: TGTGCCAGCAGTTTTAAGCGGGGCCTAGAGACCCAGTACTTC. Translated, it gives CASSFKRGLETQYF. V and J are TRBV28 and TRBJ2-5, with TRBD2 matching 7 bases. CDR3 length equals 14 residues. Germline assignment: CDR1 MDHEN and CDR2 SYDVKM. Losses at the gene ends were 3 bases for V and 4 bases for J; bases not matched to a gene: 5.

This clonotype was observed many times. The V gene is TRBV20-1, the J gene TRBJ2-1; TRBD2 might be the D (6 bases). This CDR3 comprises 15 residues. CDR1 DFQATT and CDR2 SNEGSKA come from the germline V gene (reference sequence). With 5 bases removed from V and 3 bases from J, the gap between germline ends came to 17 bases. The DNA for the CDR3 is TGCAGTGCTGAATGGAGGGACCCGCGCTACAATGAGCAGTTCTTC. It yields the protein CSAEWRDPRYNEQFF.

There are many counts of this clonotype. The V gene is TRBV12-3 or TRBV12-4, the J gene TRBJ2-5; perhaps TRBD1 as D (6 bases). The CDR3 totals 13 residues. V lost 6 bases to trimming and J lost 5 bases, with 13 bases between them. The CDR3 DNA reads as TGTGCCAGCAGGGACCAGGGGTGGGAGACCCAGTACTTC. Translated: CASRDQGWETQYF.

This clonotype was picked up many times. The CDR3 spells CASSLRQYNYGYTF. Written as DNA, the CDR3 is TGTGCCAGCAGTTTGAGACAGTATAACTATGGCTACACCTTC. The chain recombines TRBV28 with TRBJ1-2; D is possibly TRBD1 (5 bases). V gave up 3 bases and J gave up 1 base, with 9 bases separating them. This CDR3 has 14 amino acids. Germline V gene data show CDR1 as MDHEN and CDR2 as SYDVKM.

This clonotype showed up many times. The V gene is TRBV6-2 or TRBV6-3, the J gene TRBJ1-5; TRBD1 might be the D (5 bases). The germline V and J ends were trimmed by 5 bases and 0 bases, with 20 bases remaining between them. The CDR3 is made up of 18 amino acids. Germline V lookup: CDR1 MNHEY, CDR2 SVGEGT. The CDR3, as DNA: TGTGCCAGCAGTGGATCAGGGCTTGGCCAGTATAGCAATCAGCCCCAGCATTTT. This encodes CASSGSGLGQYSNQPQHF.

This clonotype was seen many times. The V gene is TRBV25-1, the J gene TRBJ2-2; D is undetermined. V lost 3 bases and J lost 3, with 11 bases in between. The germline gives CDR1 MGHDK, CDR2 SYGVNS. The CDR3 is 15 amino acids. This chain's CDR3 is CASSDRHRDTGELFF. DNA of the CDR3: TGTGCCAGCAGTGACCGACATAGGGACACCGGGGAGCTGTTTTTT. Full variable domain (outside the CDR3, taken from reference TRBV25-1 and TRBJ2-2): EADIYQTPRYLVIGTGKKITLECSQTMGHDKMYWYQQDPGMELHLIHYSYGVNSTEKGDLSSESTVSRIRTEHFPLTLESARPSHTSQYLCASSDRHRDTGELFFGEGSRLTVL.

This clonotype was recorded at least ten times. J is TRBJ1-2 and V is TRBV3-1; TRBD1 agrees at 9 bases. Germline V gene lookup returns CDR1 LGHDT and CDR2 YNNKEL (reference sequence). V shed 6 bases, J shed 7 bases, and the junction held 6 bases outside the gene matches. The CDR3 has 13 amino acids. In DNA, the CDR3 is TGTGCCAGCAGTCTAACAGGGGGCAGTGGCTACACCTTC. Translation gives CASSLTGGSGYTF.

This clonotype was seen at least ten times. The chain joins TRBV10-3 to TRBJ2-7, with D perhaps matching TRBD1 (5 bases). Germline assignment: CDR1 ENHRY and CDR2 SYGVKD. Trimming took off 7 bases at V and 6 bases at J, with 22 bases between the two ends. CDR3 length equals 15 residues. CDR3 coding DNA: TGTGCCATCACTACATTAGGGGCCCCTTCGGGCGAGCAGTACTTC. Protein: CAITTLGAPSGEQYF.

Ten or more counts support this clonotype. The gene calls are TRBV2 and TRBJ1-5; D not certain. Germline values: CDR1 SNHLY, CDR2 FYNNEI. This CDR3 comprises 14 residues. Trimming removed 5 bases at V and 1 base at J, with 9 bases between. The CDR3 DNA reads TGTGCCAGCAGTCCCGCCCAGAGCAATCAGCCCCAGCATTTT. This sequence encodes CASSPAQSNQPQHF.